A selection of T cell receptor beta chains follows, all from one sample in a study of blood T cell repertoires in COVID-19. This table comes from immunoSEQ multiplex PCR, and its TCRdb copy is limited to in-frame clones, with some not included. The sample carries about 74,000 clones, around 85% recorded once. Sequenced material: peripheral blood. The receptors stem from a middle-aged man with acute or convalescent COVID-19. Both conserved end residues are part of each CDR3. A D gene is named only where the DNA matches it firmly. Rows may omit the clone size; those that give it use once, few, many or a size class.

size | J | D | V | DNA | CDR3
. | TRBJ1-3 | . | TRBV25-1 | TGTGCCAGCACCCCGGGGTCCGGAAACACCATATATTTT | CASTPGSGNTIYF
. | TRBJ1-5 | . | TRBV2 | TGTGCCAGCAGGGAACCAGGGAATCGCAATCAGCCCCAGCATTTT | CASREPGNRNQPQHF
. | TRBJ2-2 | . | TRBV7-3 | TGTGCCAGCAGCCCCCGGGGCGGGGAGCTGTTTTTT | CASSPRGGELFF
. | TRBJ2-2 | TRBD2 | TRBV11-2 | TGTGCCAGCAGTTTTAGCGGGGGGGAAAACACCGGGGAGCTGTTTTTT | CASSFSGGENTGELFF
. | TRBJ2-2 | TRBD1 | TRBV5-1 | TGCGCCAGCAGAGGACAGGGAGGCACCGGGGAGCTGTTTTTT | CASRGQGGTGELFF
. | TRBJ2-7 | TRBD2 | TRBV3-1/TRBV3-2 | TGTGCCAGCGGCCTAGCGGGGGGTTACGAGCAGTACTTC | CASGLAGGYEQYF
. | TRBJ1-4 | . | TRBV11-2 | TGTGCCAGCAGTCTATCAATTCTGGACAGTGAAAAACTGTTTTTT | CASSLSILDSEKLFF
once | TRBJ2-5 | . | TRBV5-4 | TGTGCCAGCAGCACCCCGGGTAGGAAAGAGACCCAGTACTTC | CASSTPGRKETQYF
. | TRBJ1-5 | . | TRBV2 | TGTGCCAGCAGTGAATGGCAGGGTGGTCAGCCCCAGCATTTT | CASSEWQGGQPQHF
. | TRBJ1-3 | TRBD1 | TRBV9 | TGTGCCAGCAGTACAGGGGGTACTGGAAACACCATATATTTT | CASSTGGTGNTIYF
once | TRBJ2-4 | TRBD2 | TRBV13 | TGTGCCAGCGGCTTTCCCTCGGGGGGGCGCAAAAACATTCAGTACTTC | CASGFPSGGRKNIQYF
. | TRBJ1-4 | . | TRBV7-6 | TGTGCCAGCAGCTTATCACGATGGGGCCTTAATGAAAAACTGTTTTTT | CASSLSRWGLNEKLFF
. | TRBJ2-3 | TRBD1 | TRBV7-3 | TGTGCCAGCAGCAGGGACAGGGGGGACGGCACAGATACGCAGTATTTT | CASSRDRGDGTDTQYF
. | TRBJ1-1 | TRBD1 | TRBV6-5 | TGTGCCAGCACCCTCGGACAGGACATCGGAGAGGAAGCTTTCTTT | CASTLGQDIGEEAFF
few | TRBJ2-5 | . | TRBV11-3 | TGTGCCAGCAGCGCAAATCAGGGGGAGACCCAGTACTTC | CASSANQGETQYF
. | TRBJ2-3 | TRBD2 | TRBV4-1 | TGCGCCAGCAGCCAACGACTAGCCCGAGATACGCAGTATTTT | CASSQRLARDTQYF
. | TRBJ2-1 | TRBD1 | TRBV6-6 | TGTGCCAGCCTGGGGGACAGGGAGTACAATGAGCAGTTCTTC | CASLGDREYNEQFF
. | TRBJ2-5 | . | TRBV3-1/TRBV3-2 | TGTGCCAGCAGCCCACCCTTACGGGACTTGTACTTC | CASSPPLRDLYF
few | TRBJ1-1 | . | TRBV5-8 | TGTGCCAGCAGCTTTAGGAGGGGAGGCGCTGAAGCTTTCTTT | CASSFRRGGAEAFF
. | TRBJ2-5 | . | TRBV20-1 | TGCAGTGCTAGCTTGAGGGCCAGCCAGTACTTC | CSASLRASQYF
. | TRBJ2-1 | . | TRBV6-6 | TGTGCCAGCATTCTCGGGGGTCCCCTCTACAATGAGCAGTTCTTC | CASILGGPLYNEQFF
. | TRBJ2-2 | TRBD2 | TRBV3-1/TRBV3-2 | TGTGCCAGCAGCGACCGGGGGGGTAGCGGGGAGCTGTTTTTT | CASSDRGGSGELFF
. | TRBJ1-6 | TRBD1 | TRBV5-1 | TGCGCCAGCAGCCAGAGACAGGGAGGTAATTCACCCCTCCACTTT | CASSQRQGGNSPLHF
. | TRBJ1-1 | . | TRBV9 | TGTGCCAGCAGCGTAGATCAGGGGACTAAGCAAGCTTTCTTT | CASSVDQGTKQAFF
. | TRBJ1-4 | . | TRBV5-4 | TGTGCCAGCAGCTTCCCTACAGGGAGGGCTAATGAAAAACTGTTTTTT | CASSFPTGRANEKLFF
. | TRBJ2-5 | TRBD2 | TRBV5-6 | TGTGCCAGCAGCTTGTCTAGCGGGGGGTACCAAGAGACCCAGTACTTC | CASSLSSGGYQETQYF
few | TRBJ2-5 | TRBD2 | TRBV7-2 | TGTGCCAGCAGCTTAGAAAGCGGGGGAGCGGTCACCCAGTACTTC | CASSLESGGAVTQYF
. | TRBJ2-7 | TRBD1 | TRBV11-2 | TGTGCCAGCAGCTTAGTGGACAGGGGGATCTACGAGCAGTACTTC | CASSLVDRGIYEQYF
. | TRBJ2-3 | . | TRBV24-1 | TGTGCCACCAGTGCAGGGCTGGGGCCGCAGTATTTT | CATSAGLGPQYF
once | TRBJ2-5 | TRBD1 | TRBV11-2 | TGTGCCAGCAGCTCGGGACAGGGGGAATGGGAGACCCAGTACTTC | CASSSGQGEWETQYF
once | TRBJ2-5 | TRBD1 | TRBV24-1 | TGTGCCACCAGTGTTCCGGGACAGGGCACCCAGTACTTC | CATSVPGQGTQYF
. | TRBJ2-2 | . | TRBV28 | TGTGCCAGCTCAATTCCGAACACCGGGGAGCTGTTTTTT | CASSIPNTGELFF
. | TRBJ1-2 | . | TRBV7-8 | TGTGCCAGCAGCCCAGCTACAGGGTATGGCTACACCTTC | CASSPATGYGYTF
few | TRBJ1-2 | . | TRBV3-1/TRBV3-2 | TGTGCCAGCAGCCCAGGGGTTGGGGGTAACTATGGCTACACCTTC | CASSPGVGGNYGYTF
. | TRBJ1-5 | . | TRBV6-5 | TGTGCCAGCGTGGAGGCAGGGGATCAGCCCCAGCATTTT | CASVEAGDQPQHF
. | TRBJ2-1 | TRBD2 | TRBV11-2 | TGTGCCAGCAGCTTAGCGGGGGGTGCCTCGGGTGAGCAGTTCTTC | CASSLAGGASGEQFF
. | TRBJ2-7 | . | TRBV11-1 | TGTGCCAGCACCCTAGGACCGGGGGAGCAGTACTTC | CASTLGPGEQYF
. | TRBJ1-3 | . | TRBV9 | TGTGCCAGCAGCCCAAGCCTAGGGGGCTCTGGAAACACCATATATTTT | CASSPSLGGSGNTIYF
few | TRBJ2-1 | TRBD2 | TRBV7-8 | TGTGCCAGCAGCTTAGCATCCAGCGGGGGGCTGAATGAGCAGTTCTTC | CASSLASSGGLNEQFF
. | TRBJ2-5 | TRBD1 | TRBV29-1 | TGCAGCGTTGAAGATACCAGGGGGACAGGGCTGGCCTTCCAAGAGACCCAGTACTTC | CSVEDTRGTGLAFQETQYF
. | TRBJ2-1 | TRBD1 | TRBV6-6 | TGTGCCAGCAGTTACTCGGGACAGGGGGTCAATGAGCAGTTCTTC | CASSYSGQGVNEQFF
. | TRBJ1-1 | . | TRBV5-1 | TGCGCCAGCAGCTCCTACAGGGACAAGAACACTGAAGCTTTCTTT | CASSSYRDKNTEAFF
. | TRBJ1-6 | TRBD1 | TRBV18 | TGTGCCAGCTCACCTTCGGGACAGGGATCACCCCTCCACTTT | CASSPSGQGSPLHF
. | TRBJ1-6 | TRBD1 | TRBV6-5 | TGTGCCAGCAGGCCCACAGGGGGCTATTCACCCCTCCACTTT | CASRPTGGYSPLHF
. | TRBJ1-2 | TRBD1 | TRBV12-3/TRBV12-4 | TGTGCCAGCAGTTTAGCGGACAGGGCTGGCTACACCTTC | CASSLADRAGYTF